Listed below are T cell receptor beta chains from one sample, sequenced in a study of CD8+ T cells in alopecia areata. Sequencing was performed with immunoSEQ multiplex PCR; in TCRdb, only in-frame clones are kept and a portion is missing. The sample carries 150,000 to 200,000 clones, about three fifths recorded once. Input material: CD4+ T cells sorted from blood. Receptor source: a human donor in good health. CDR3s include the opening cysteine and the closing phenylalanine or tryptophan. Each record gives: V gene, D gene, clone size, J gene, CDR3 protein, CDR3 DNA. D genes are given only for firm matches. Size is stated for part of the rows, as once, few or many counts, or as a class when the clone is expanded.

v_call: TRBV14
d_call: -
clone_size: many
j_call: TRBJ2-2
cdr3_aa: CASSPQYTGELFF
cdr3_nt: TGTGCCAGCAGCCCACAGTATACCGGGGAGCTGTTTTTT

v_call: TRBV6-6
d_call: TRBD1
clone_size: -
j_call: TRBJ2-7
cdr3_aa: CASTRLGGTYEQYF
cdr3_nt: TGTGCCAGCACCCGATTAGGGGGCACCTACGAGCAGTACTTC

v_call: TRBV4-1
d_call: TRBD1
clone_size: once
j_call: TRBJ2-7
cdr3_aa: CASSQDQIGQGYEQYF
cdr3_nt: TGCGCCAGCAGCCAGGACCAAATCGGACAGGGCTACGAGCAGTACTTC

v_call: TRBV7-2
d_call: -
clone_size: few
j_call: TRBJ2-1
cdr3_aa: CASSSPHVASYNEQFF
cdr3_nt: TGTGCCAGCAGCTCCCCTCATGTAGCCTCCTACAATGAGCAGTTCTTC

v_call: TRBV30
d_call: -
clone_size: once
j_call: TRBJ2-7
cdr3_aa: CAWSVRGRKVYEQYF
cdr3_nt: TGTGCCTGGAGTGTACGGGGGCGGAAGGTCTACGAGCAGTACTTC

v_call: TRBV6-5
d_call: TRBD1
clone_size: -
j_call: TRBJ2-5
cdr3_aa: CASSYSTGVETQYF
cdr3_nt: TGTGCCAGCAGTTACTCGACAGGGGTCGAGACCCAGTACTTC

v_call: TRBV5-1
d_call: -
clone_size: -
j_call: TRBJ2-1
cdr3_aa: CASSEALGEQFF
cdr3_nt: TGCGCCAGCAGCGAAGCCCTTGGGGAGCAGTTCTTC

v_call: TRBV30
d_call: -
clone_size: once
j_call: TRBJ2-5
cdr3_aa: CAWNKSGRETQYF
cdr3_nt: TGTGCCTGGAACAAGTCGGGGAGAGAGACCCAGTACTTC

v_call: TRBV27
d_call: -
clone_size: few
j_call: TRBJ2-3
cdr3_aa: CASSLRWADTQYF
cdr3_nt: TGTGCCAGCAGTTTACGGTGGGCAGATACGCAGTATTTT

v_call: TRBV28
d_call: -
clone_size: -
j_call: TRBJ2-5
cdr3_aa: CASSSPFRRSETQYF
cdr3_nt: TGTGCCAGCAGTTCCCCATTTCGGCGGTCGGAGACCCAGTACTTC

v_call: TRBV29-1
d_call: -
clone_size: few
j_call: TRBJ2-5
cdr3_aa: CSVEGTAGETQYF
cdr3_nt: TGCAGCGTTGAGGGGACTGCGGGAGAGACCCAGTACTTC

v_call: TRBV7-8
d_call: -
clone_size: -
j_call: TRBJ2-5
cdr3_aa: CASRPRLVVGETQYF
cdr3_nt: TGTGCCAGCCGCCCGCGGCTCGTGGTAGGAGAGACCCAGTACTTC

v_call: TRBV2
d_call: -
clone_size: -
j_call: TRBJ1-5
cdr3_aa: CASSEAWRRYSNQPQHF
cdr3_nt: TGTGCCAGCAGTGAAGCGTGGCGCCGTTATAGCAATCAGCCCCAGCATTTT

v_call: TRBV28
d_call: -
clone_size: -
j_call: TRBJ1-2
cdr3_aa: CASLGPGYTF
cdr3_nt: TGTGCCAGCCTAGGACCCGGCTACACCTTC

v_call: TRBV7-9
d_call: TRBD1
clone_size: once
j_call: TRBJ2-3
cdr3_aa: CASSPGTGGDTQYF
cdr3_nt: TGTGCCAGCAGCCCCGGGACAGGGGGTGATACGCAGTATTTT

v_call: TRBV6-1
d_call: -
clone_size: -
j_call: TRBJ2-1
cdr3_aa: CASSEVLAPYNEQFF
cdr3_nt: TGTGCCAGCAGTGAAGTACTAGCTCCGTACAATGAGCAGTTCTTC

v_call: TRBV7-9
d_call: -
clone_size: few
j_call: TRBJ2-6
cdr3_aa: CASSRPGANVLTF
cdr3_nt: TGTGCCAGCAGCCGACCTGGGGCCAACGTCCTGACTTTC

v_call: TRBV29-1
d_call: -
clone_size: few
j_call: TRBJ1-1
cdr3_aa: CSVELRQMNTEAFF
cdr3_nt: TGCAGCGTTGAATTAAGGCAGATGAACACTGAAGCTTTCTTT

v_call: TRBV28
d_call: TRBD2
clone_size: -
j_call: TRBJ2-2
cdr3_aa: CASNPGGDTGELFF
cdr3_nt: TGTGCCAGCAACCCGGGGGGTGACACCGGGGAGCTGTTTTTT

v_call: TRBV7-9
d_call: -
clone_size: -
j_call: TRBJ2-1
cdr3_aa: CASGAAGLFSGGRFF
cdr3_nt: TGTGCCAGCGGCGCGGCAGGGCTGTTCTCTGGGGGTAGGTTCTTC

v_call: TRBV30
d_call: TRBD1
clone_size: -
j_call: TRBJ2-3
cdr3_aa: CAWSPWTGSTDTQYF
cdr3_nt: TGTGCCTGGAGTCCCTGGACAGGGAGCACAGATACGCAGTATTTT

v_call: TRBV30
d_call: -
clone_size: -
j_call: TRBJ1-2
cdr3_aa: CAGDQGNYGYTF
cdr3_nt: TGTGCCGGAGATCAGGGAAACTATGGCTACACCTTC

v_call: TRBV4-1
d_call: -
clone_size: few
j_call: TRBJ1-2
cdr3_aa: CASSQGAEPRGYTF
cdr3_nt: TGCGCCAGCAGCCAAGGGGCGGAACCGAGGGGCTACACCTTC

v_call: TRBV5-1
d_call: -
clone_size: -
j_call: TRBJ2-6
cdr3_aa: CASSPSIGANVLTF
cdr3_nt: TGCGCCAGCAGCCCTTCGATAGGGGCCAACGTCCTGACTTTC

v_call: TRBV19
d_call: -
clone_size: few
j_call: TRBJ2-4
cdr3_aa: CASSLLTLRVAKNIQYF
cdr3_nt: TGTGCCAGTAGTTTGTTGACCCTTCGGGTGGCCAAAAACATTCAGTACTTC

v_call: TRBV18
d_call: -
clone_size: few
j_call: TRBJ2-7
cdr3_aa: CASSLEQGSYEQYF
cdr3_nt: TGTGCCAGCTCACTTGAACAGGGTAGCTACGAGCAGTACTTC

v_call: TRBV28
d_call: -
clone_size: -
j_call: TRBJ2-6
cdr3_aa: CASLDSLSGANVLTF
cdr3_nt: TGTGCCAGCTTAGACAGCCTCTCTGGGGCCAACGTCCTGACTTTC

v_call: TRBV28
d_call: -
clone_size: few
j_call: TRBJ1-3
cdr3_aa: CASRRAGNTIYF
cdr3_nt: TGTGCCAGCAGAAGGGCTGGAAACACCATATATTTT

v_call: TRBV18
d_call: TRBD1
clone_size: -
j_call: TRBJ2-7
cdr3_aa: CASSPVTGQGAYEQYF
cdr3_nt: TGTGCCAGCTCACCGGTAACGGGACAGGGGGCTTACGAGCAGTACTTC

v_call: TRBV19
d_call: -
clone_size: -
j_call: TRBJ1-5
cdr3_aa: CASSIINQPQHF
cdr3_nt: TGTGCCAGTAGTATAATCAATCAGCCCCAGCATTTT

v_call: TRBV20-1
d_call: -
clone_size: -
j_call: TRBJ1-2
cdr3_aa: CSASRGGYTF
cdr3_nt: TGCAGTGCTAGCAGGGGTGGCTACACCTTC

v_call: TRBV15
d_call: -
clone_size: few
j_call: TRBJ2-7
cdr3_aa: CATTMRWGGEQYF
cdr3_nt: TGTGCCACCACGATGCGTTGGGGAGGCGAGCAGTACTTC

v_call: TRBV18
d_call: -
clone_size: -
j_call: TRBJ2-7
cdr3_aa: CASSPSHSSYEQYF
cdr3_nt: TGTGCCAGCTCACCATCGCATAGCTCCTACGAGCAGTACTTC

v_call: TRBV6-6
d_call: TRBD2
clone_size: -
j_call: TRBJ2-7
cdr3_aa: CASNSAETSGRYEQYF
cdr3_nt: TGTGCCAGCAATTCGGCAGAGACTAGCGGTCGCTACGAGCAGTACTTC

v_call: TRBV29-1
d_call: -
clone_size: -
j_call: TRBJ2-1
cdr3_aa: CSAVPLRDVDNEQFF
cdr3_nt: TGCAGCGCTGTACCGTTACGGGACGTGGACAATGAGCAGTTCTTC

v_call: TRBV20-1
d_call: -
clone_size: -
j_call: TRBJ2-5
cdr3_aa: CSAGETQYF
cdr3_nt: TGCAGTGCTGGGGAGACCCAGTACTTC

v_call: TRBV29-1
d_call: -
clone_size: few
j_call: TRBJ1-1
cdr3_aa: CSVRKGRVNTEAFF
cdr3_nt: TGCAGCGTGAGGAAGGGCAGGGTGAACACTGAAGCTTTCTTT

v_call: TRBV28
d_call: -
clone_size: -
j_call: TRBJ2-1
cdr3_aa: CASSYLRLSRVQFF
cdr3_nt: TGTGCCAGCAGTTATCTTCGCCTAAGTCGAGTGCAGTTCTTC

v_call: TRBV7-2
d_call: -
clone_size: once
j_call: TRBJ2-7
cdr3_aa: CASSSNQGWPYEQYF
cdr3_nt: TGTGCCAGCAGCTCAAATCAGGGATGGCCCTACGAGCAGTACTTC

v_call: TRBV7-2
d_call: -
clone_size: -
j_call: TRBJ2-2
cdr3_aa: CASSSQGAGTGELFF
cdr3_nt: TGTGCCAGCAGCTCGCAGGGTGCGGGCACCGGGGAGCTGTTTTTT

v_call: TRBV6-1
d_call: -
clone_size: -
j_call: TRBJ2-5
cdr3_aa: CASSESETQYF
cdr3_nt: TGTGCCAGCAGTGAATCGGAGACCCAGTACTTC

v_call: TRBV11-2
d_call: -
clone_size: -
j_call: TRBJ1-5
cdr3_aa: CASRPEGHQPQHF
cdr3_nt: TGTGCCAGCAGGCCTGAGGGCCATCAGCCCCAGCATTTT

v_call: TRBV5-1
d_call: TRBD1
clone_size: -
j_call: TRBJ1-5
cdr3_aa: CASSYPFGTGNKYQPQHF
cdr3_nt: TGCGCCAGCAGCTATCCTTTTGGGACAGGGAATAAGTATCAGCCCCAGCATTTT

v_call: TRBV2
d_call: -
clone_size: few
j_call: TRBJ1-1
cdr3_aa: CASRGDNTEAFF
cdr3_nt: TGTGCCAGCAGGGGGGACAACACTGAAGCTTTCTTT